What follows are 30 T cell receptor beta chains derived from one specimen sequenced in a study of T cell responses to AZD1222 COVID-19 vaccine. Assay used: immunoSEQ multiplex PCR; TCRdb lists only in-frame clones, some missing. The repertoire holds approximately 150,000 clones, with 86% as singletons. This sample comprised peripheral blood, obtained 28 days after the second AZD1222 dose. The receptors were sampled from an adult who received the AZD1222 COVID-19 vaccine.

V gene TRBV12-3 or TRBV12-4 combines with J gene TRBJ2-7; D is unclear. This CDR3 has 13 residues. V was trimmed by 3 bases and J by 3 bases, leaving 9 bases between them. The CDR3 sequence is CASSFSTVYEQYF. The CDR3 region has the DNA TGTGCCAGCAGTTTTAGCACGGTCTACGAGCAGTACTTC.

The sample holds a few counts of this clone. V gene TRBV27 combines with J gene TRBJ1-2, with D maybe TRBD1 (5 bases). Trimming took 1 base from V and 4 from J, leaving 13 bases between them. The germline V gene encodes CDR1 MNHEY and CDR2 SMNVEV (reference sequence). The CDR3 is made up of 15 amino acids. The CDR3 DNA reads TGTGCCAGCAGTTTATATGGTGCAGGGCTCTATGGCTACACCTTC. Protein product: CASSLYGAGLYGYTF.

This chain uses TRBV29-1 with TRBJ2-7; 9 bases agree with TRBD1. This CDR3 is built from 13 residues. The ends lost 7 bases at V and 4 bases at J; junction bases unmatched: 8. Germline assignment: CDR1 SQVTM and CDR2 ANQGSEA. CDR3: CSAVGDREYEQYF. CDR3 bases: TGCAGCGCCGTGGGGGACAGGGAGTACGAGCAGTACTTC.

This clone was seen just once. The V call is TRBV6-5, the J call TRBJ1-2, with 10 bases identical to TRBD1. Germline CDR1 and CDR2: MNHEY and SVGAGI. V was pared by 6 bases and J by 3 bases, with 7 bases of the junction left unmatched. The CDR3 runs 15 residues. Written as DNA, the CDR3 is TGTGCCAGCAGAGACGACAGGGGGCGAGACTATGGCTACACCTTC. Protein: CASRDDRGRDYGYTF.

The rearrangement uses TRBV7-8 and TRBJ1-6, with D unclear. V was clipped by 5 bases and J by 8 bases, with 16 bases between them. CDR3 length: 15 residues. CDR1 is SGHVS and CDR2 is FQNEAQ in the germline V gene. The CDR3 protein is CASSRAGSHDSPLHF. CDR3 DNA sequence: TGTGCCAGCAGCCGCGCGGGGTCACACGATTCACCCCTCCACTTT.

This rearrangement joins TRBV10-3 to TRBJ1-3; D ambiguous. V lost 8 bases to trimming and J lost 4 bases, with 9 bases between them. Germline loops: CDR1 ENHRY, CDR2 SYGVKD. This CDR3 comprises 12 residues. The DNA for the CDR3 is TGTGCCATCCCCGGATCCGGAAACACCATATATTTT. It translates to CAIPGSGNTIYF.

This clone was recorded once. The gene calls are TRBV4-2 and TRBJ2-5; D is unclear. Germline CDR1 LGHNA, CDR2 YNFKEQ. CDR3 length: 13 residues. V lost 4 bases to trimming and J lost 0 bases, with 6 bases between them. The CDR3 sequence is CASSPGNQETQYF. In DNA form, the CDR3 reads TGTGCCAGCAGCCCGGGCAACCAAGAGACCCAGTACTTC.

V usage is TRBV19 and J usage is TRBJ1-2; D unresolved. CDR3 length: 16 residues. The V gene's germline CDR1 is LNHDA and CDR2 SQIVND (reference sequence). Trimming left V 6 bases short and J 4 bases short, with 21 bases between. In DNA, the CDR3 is TGTGCCAGTAGCTCCCGACCGGGCGACGGACTCTATGGCTACACCTTC. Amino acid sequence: CASSSRPGDGLYGYTF. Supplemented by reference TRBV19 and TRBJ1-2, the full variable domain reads DGGITQSPKYLFRKEGQNVTLSCEQNLNHDAMYWYRQDPGQGLRLIYYSQIVNDFQKGDIAEGYSVSREKKESFPLTVTSAQKNPTAFYLCASSSRPGDGLYGYTFGSGTRLTVV.

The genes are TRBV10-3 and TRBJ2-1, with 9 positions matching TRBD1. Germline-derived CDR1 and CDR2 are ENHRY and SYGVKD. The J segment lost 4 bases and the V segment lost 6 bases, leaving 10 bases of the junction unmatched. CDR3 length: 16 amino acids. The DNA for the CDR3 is TGTGCCATCAGCCCGCCCCGACAGGGGGGTTACAATGAGCAGTTCTTC. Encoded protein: CAISPPRQGGYNEQFF.

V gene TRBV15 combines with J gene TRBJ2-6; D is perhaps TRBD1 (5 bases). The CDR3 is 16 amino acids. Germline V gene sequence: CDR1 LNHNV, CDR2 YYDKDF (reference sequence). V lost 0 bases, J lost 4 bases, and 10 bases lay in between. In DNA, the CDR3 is TGTGCCACCAGCAGAGATCCAGGGTCCGGGGCCAACGTCCTGACTTTC. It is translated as CATSRDPGSGANVLTF.

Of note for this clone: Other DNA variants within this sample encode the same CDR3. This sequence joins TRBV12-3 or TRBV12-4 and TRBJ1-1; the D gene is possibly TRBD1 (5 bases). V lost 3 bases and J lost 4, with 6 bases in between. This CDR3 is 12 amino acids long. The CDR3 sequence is CASSLRGTEAFF. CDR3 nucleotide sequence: TGTGCCAGCAGTTTGAGGGGCACTGAAGCTTTCTTT.

CDR3 nucleotides: TGTGCCAGTAGTATCCCCTCACGGAACACCGGGGAGCTGTTTTTT. As protein: CASSIPSRNTGELFF. The chain combines TRBV19 with TRBJ2-2; D is undetermined. The CDR3 consists of 15 residues. The V gene's germline CDR1 is LNHDA and CDR2 SQIVND (reference sequence). V was clipped by 3 bases and J by 1 base, with 9 bases between them.

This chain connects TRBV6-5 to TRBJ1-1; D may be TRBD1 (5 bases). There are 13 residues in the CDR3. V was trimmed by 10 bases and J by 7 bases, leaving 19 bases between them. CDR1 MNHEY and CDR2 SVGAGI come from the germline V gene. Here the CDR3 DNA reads TGTGCCACCGCGCAGGGCTCTATGGGTGAAGCTTTCTTT. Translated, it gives CATAQGSMGEAFF.

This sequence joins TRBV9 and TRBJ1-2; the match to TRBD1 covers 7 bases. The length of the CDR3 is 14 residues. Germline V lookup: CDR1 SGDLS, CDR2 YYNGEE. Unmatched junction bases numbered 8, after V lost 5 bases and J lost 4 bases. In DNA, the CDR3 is TGTGCCAGCAGGGACAGGTTGGGGGGCTATGGCTACACCTTC. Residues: CASRDRLGGYGYTF.

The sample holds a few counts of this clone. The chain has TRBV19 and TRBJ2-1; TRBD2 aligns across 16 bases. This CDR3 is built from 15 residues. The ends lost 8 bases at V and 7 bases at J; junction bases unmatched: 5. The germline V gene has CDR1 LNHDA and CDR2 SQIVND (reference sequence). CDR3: CASGGLAGGPNEQFF. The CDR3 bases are TGTGCCAGTGGGGGACTAGCGGGAGGGCCTAATGAGCAGTTCTTC.

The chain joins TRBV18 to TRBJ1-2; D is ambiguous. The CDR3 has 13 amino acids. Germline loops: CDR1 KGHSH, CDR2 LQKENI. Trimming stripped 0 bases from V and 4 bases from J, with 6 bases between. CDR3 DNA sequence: TGTGCCAGCTCACCACCGAGGGTCTATGGCTACACCTTC. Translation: CASSPPRVYGYTF.

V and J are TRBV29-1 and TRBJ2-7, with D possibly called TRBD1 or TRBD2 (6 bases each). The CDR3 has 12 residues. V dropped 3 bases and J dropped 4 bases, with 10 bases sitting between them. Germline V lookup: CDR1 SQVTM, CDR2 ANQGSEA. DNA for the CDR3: TGCAGCGTTGACGGGGGCGGGTACGAGCAGTACTTC. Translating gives CSVDGGGYEQYF.

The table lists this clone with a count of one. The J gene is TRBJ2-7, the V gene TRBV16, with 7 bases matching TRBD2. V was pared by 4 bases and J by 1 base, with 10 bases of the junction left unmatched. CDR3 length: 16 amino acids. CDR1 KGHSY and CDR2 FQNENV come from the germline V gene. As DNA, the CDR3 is TGTGCCAGCAGCCTTAATCCCGGGACTATATCCTACGAGCAGTACTTC. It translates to CASSLNPGTISYEQYF.

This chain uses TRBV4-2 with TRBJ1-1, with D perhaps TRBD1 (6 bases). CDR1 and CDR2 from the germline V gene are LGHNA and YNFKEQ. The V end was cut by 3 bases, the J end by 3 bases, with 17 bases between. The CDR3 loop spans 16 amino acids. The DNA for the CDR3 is TGTGCCAGCAGCCACCCGATGAACAGGGAGGACACTGAAGCTTTCTTT. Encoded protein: CASSHPMNREDTEAFF.

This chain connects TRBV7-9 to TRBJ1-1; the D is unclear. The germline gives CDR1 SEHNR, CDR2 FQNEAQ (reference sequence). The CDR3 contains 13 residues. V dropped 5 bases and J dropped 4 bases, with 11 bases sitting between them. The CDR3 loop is CASSGWDFTEAFF. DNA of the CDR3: TGTGCCAGCAGCGGGTGGGATTTCACTGAAGCTTTCTTT.

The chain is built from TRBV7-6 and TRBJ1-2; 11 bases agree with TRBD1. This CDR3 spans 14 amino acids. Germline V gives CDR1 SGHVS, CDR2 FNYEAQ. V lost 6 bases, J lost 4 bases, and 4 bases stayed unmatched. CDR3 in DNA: TGTGCCAGCAGTTCGGACAGGGGGCTCTATGGCTACACCTTC. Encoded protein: CASSSDRGLYGYTF.

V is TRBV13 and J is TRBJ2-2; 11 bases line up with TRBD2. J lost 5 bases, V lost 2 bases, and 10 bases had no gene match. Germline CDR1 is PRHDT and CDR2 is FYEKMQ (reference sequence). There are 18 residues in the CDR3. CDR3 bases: TGTGCCAGCAGCTTACATATACTGACTAGCGGGGAAACCGGGGAGCTGTTTTTT. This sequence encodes CASSLHILTSGETGELFF.

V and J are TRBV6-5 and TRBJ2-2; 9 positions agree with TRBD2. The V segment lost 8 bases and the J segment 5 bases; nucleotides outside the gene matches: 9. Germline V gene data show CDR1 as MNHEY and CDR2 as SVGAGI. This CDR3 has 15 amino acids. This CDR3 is CASGREGIWTGELFF. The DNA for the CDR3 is TGTGCCAGCGGGCGGGAGGGGATTTGGACCGGGGAGCTGTTTTTT.

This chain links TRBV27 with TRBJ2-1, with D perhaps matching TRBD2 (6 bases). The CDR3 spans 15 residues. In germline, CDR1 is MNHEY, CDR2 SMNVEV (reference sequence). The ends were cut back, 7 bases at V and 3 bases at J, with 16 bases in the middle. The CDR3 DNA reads TGTGCCAGCACTGCCGGGACTCCGTACTACAATGAGCAGTTCTTC. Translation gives CASTAGTPYYNEQFF.

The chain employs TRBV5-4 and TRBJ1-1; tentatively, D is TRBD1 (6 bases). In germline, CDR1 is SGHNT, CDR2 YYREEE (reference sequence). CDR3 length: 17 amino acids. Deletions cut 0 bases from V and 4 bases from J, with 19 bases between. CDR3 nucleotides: TGTGCCAGCAGCTTGGAGCGGGGGCGGAGTAAGACCACTGAAGCTTTCTTT. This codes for CASSLERGRSKTTEAFF.

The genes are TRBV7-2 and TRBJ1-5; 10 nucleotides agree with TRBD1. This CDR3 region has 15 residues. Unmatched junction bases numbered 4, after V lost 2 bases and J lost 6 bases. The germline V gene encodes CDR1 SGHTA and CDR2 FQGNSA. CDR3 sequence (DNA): TGTGCCAGCAGCTTATGGACAGGGGGAGGTCAGCCCCAGCATTTT. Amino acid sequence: CASSLWTGGGQPQHF.

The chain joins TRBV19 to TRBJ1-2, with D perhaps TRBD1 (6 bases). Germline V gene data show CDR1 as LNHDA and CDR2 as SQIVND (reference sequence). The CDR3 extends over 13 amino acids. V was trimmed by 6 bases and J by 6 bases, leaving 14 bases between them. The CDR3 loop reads CASRKQGGDGYTF. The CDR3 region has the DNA TGTGCCAGTAGGAAACAGGGAGGAGATGGCTACACCTTC.

DNA of the CDR3: TGTGCCAGCAGGGGGGACTTCGGTACGCAGTATTTT. It is translated as CASRGDFGTQYF. V and J are TRBV6-5 and TRBJ2-3, with a possible D match to TRBD2 (6 bases). The length of the CDR3 is 12 residues. Germline assignment: CDR1 MNHEY and CDR2 SVGAGI. V was trimmed by 6 bases and J by 8 bases, leaving 12 bases between them.

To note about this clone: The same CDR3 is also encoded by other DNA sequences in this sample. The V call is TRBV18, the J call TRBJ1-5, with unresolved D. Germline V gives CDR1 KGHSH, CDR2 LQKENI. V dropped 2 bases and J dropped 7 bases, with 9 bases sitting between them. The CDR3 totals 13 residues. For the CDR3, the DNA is TGTGCCAGCTCACCAATTAGCCGGCAGCCCCAGCATTTT. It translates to CASSPISRQPQHF.

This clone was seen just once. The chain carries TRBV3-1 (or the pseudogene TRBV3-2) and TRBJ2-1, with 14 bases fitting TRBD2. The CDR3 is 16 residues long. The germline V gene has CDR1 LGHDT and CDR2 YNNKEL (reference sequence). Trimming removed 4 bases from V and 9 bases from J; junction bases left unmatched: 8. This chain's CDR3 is CASSRSTSGGASEQFF. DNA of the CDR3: TGTGCCAGCAGCCGTTCGACTAGCGGGGGGGCCAGTGAGCAGTTCTTC.